Listed here are 20 T cell receptor beta chains from one sample, sequenced in a study of T cell repertoires in cytomegalovirus infection. TCRdb ran MiXCR on the reads and lists one entry per CDR3 protein. Here the sample spans 90,000 to 110,000 distinct CDR3 sequences, 25% to 30% being singletons. These receptors have no known antigen. The sequencing used CD8+ T cells from cultured PBMCs, collected from culture after CMV antigen stimulation. The origin of the receptors is a human donor in good health (CMV status not recorded). Some clones in this sample may be carry-over from other donors' samples.

The chain couples TRBV2 to TRBJ2-1; D not resolved. The CDR3 extends over 18 amino acids. The V gene's germline CDR1 is SNHLY and CDR2 FYNNEI. V was clipped by 2 bases and J by 1 base, with 18 bases between them. The CDR3 loop reads CASSERILLGGSYNEQFF. CDR3 nucleotides: TGTGCCAGCAGTGAACGGATCCTCTTGGGCGGTTCCTACAATGAGCAGTTCTTC.

The rearrangement uses TRBV13 and TRBJ2-5, with 10 bases lining up with TRBD2. Losses at the gene ends were 4 bases for V and 5 bases for J; bases not matched to a gene: 13. Germline V gene sequence: CDR1 PRHDT, CDR2 FYEKMQ (reference sequence). CDR3 length: 17 amino acids. The CDR3 protein is CASSSGTSDLPGETQYF. The DNA for the CDR3 is TGTGCCAGCAGCTCCGGGACTAGCGACCTACCGGGGGAGACCCAGTACTTC.

The sample holds many counts of this clonotype. This sequence joins TRBV19 and TRBJ1-2; D is undetermined. CDR1 and CDR2 (germline): LNHDA, SQIVND (reference sequence). V lost 3 bases and J lost 1, with 9 bases in between. The CDR3 extends over 14 amino acids. Written as DNA, the CDR3 is TGTGCCAGTAGTATGGTGGTTTTTAACTATGGCTACACCTTC. The encoded protein is CASSMVVFNYGYTF.

The chain has TRBV2 and TRBJ1-1, with D possibly being TRBD1 (6 bases). V was clipped by 6 bases and J by 0 bases, with 8 bases between them. The CDR3 consists of 13 residues. Germline loops: CDR1 SNHLY, CDR2 FYNNEI. The CDR3 region is CASSYRVNTEAFF. Written as DNA, the CDR3 is TGTGCCAGCAGCTACAGGGTGAACACTGAAGCTTTCTTT.

Concerning this clonotype itself: A read error is possible here, since a much larger clone lies one base away. The chain recombines TRBV7-6 with TRBJ2-1; the match to TRBD1 covers 9 bases. Germline V gives CDR1 SGHVS, CDR2 FNYEAQ. The CDR3 has 15 residues. The CDR3 loop is CASSSGTGKQSEQLF. The CDR3 nucleotides are TGTGCCAGCAGTTCCGGGACAGGGAAACAAAGCGAGCAGCTCTTC.

The chain combines TRBV11-3 with TRBJ2-7; D gene ambiguous. This CDR3 contains 14 residues. CDR1 is SGHNT and CDR2 is YENEEA in the germline V gene. V was cut by 5 bases and J by 0 bases, with 11 bases left in between. The CDR3 sequence is CASSPEESSYEQYF. The CDR3 DNA is TGTGCCAGCAGCCCTGAGGAGAGCTCCTACGAGCAGTACTTC. The variable domain in full, completed from reference TRBV11-3 and TRBJ2-7, reads EAGVVQSPRYKIIEKKQPVAFWCNPISGHNTLYWYLQNLGQGPELLIRYENEEAVDDSQLPKDRFSAERLKGVDSTLKIQPAELGDSAVYLCASSPEESSYEQYFGPGTRLTVT.

This clonotype was counted ten times or more. The chain has TRBV7-6 and TRBJ2-7, with D possibly matching TRBD1 (6 bases). Germline V lookup: CDR1 SGHVS, CDR2 FNYEAQ. V was trimmed by 5 bases and J by 6 bases, leaving 17 bases between them. The CDR3 is 14 residues long. In nucleotides, the CDR3 is TGTGCCAGCAGCAGGGGGACCGGGACGTCCGAGCAGTACTTC. Its translation: CASSRGTGTSEQYF.

The rearrangement links TRBV20-1 to TRBJ1-5; D might be TRBD1 (5 bases). This CDR3 has 17 residues. Germline V gene data show CDR1 as DFQATT and CDR2 as SNEGSKA (reference sequence). The V end was cut by 6 bases, the J end by 0 bases, with 21 bases between. The CDR3 sequence: CSANGRDSANSNQPQHF. The CDR3 nucleotides are TGCAGTGCCAACGGGAGAGACAGCGCCAATAGCAATCAGCCCCAGCATTTT.

The rearrangement uses TRBV27 and TRBJ2-3; TRBD1 might be the D (6 bases). Trimming removed 2 bases at V and 0 bases at J, with 15 bases between. CDR1 is MNHEY, CDR2 SMNVEV, per germline (reference sequence). The CDR3 sequence is 17 residues long. The CDR3 loop is CASSLNRARGSTDTQYF. The DNA of the CDR3 is TGTGCCAGCAGTTTAAATCGGGCCAGGGGCAGCACAGATACGCAGTATTTT.

The chain is built from TRBV4-1 and TRBJ2-7; no reliable D call. The CDR3 is made up of 12 amino acids. CDR1 MGHRA and CDR2 YSYEKL come from the germline V gene. V lost 0 bases to trimming and J lost 6 bases, with 6 bases between them. The CDR3 reads CASSQDLVEQYF. For the CDR3, the DNA is TGCGCCAGCAGCCAAGATTTGGTCGAGCAGTACTTC.

The chain recombines TRBV5-4 with TRBJ2-7; no reliable D call. The CDR3 has 9 residues. Germline loops: CDR1 SGHNT, CDR2 YYREEE (reference sequence). V was pared by 6 bases and J by 3 bases, with 1 base between. CDR3 nucleotide sequence: TGTGCCAGCAACTACGAGCAGTACTTC. Translating it yields CASNYEQYF.

Ten or more counts support this clonotype. This chain connects TRBV12-3 or TRBV12-4 to TRBJ1-2; D is uncertain. Trimming cost V 7 bases and J 0 bases, with 12 bases left between them. The CDR3 runs to 14 residues. CDR3 loop: CASTLALPNYGYTF. Here the CDR3 DNA reads TGTGCCAGCACCCTGGCACTTCCTAACTATGGCTACACCTTC.

V usage is TRBV7-3 and J usage is TRBJ2-6, with 10 bases that match TRBD2. J lost 0 bases, V lost 4 bases, and 12 bases had no gene match. Per germline, CDR1 SGHTA and CDR2 FQGTGA. The CDR3 is made up of 20 amino acids. CDR3 residues: CASSSSGGSGGGSGANVLTF. The CDR3 nucleotides are TGTGCCAGCAGCTCCTCGGGGGGGAGCGGGGGGGGCTCTGGGGCCAACGTCCTGACTTTC.

In this sample, this clonotype turned up many times. The CDR3 DNA is TGTGCCAGCAGCCCCGTCGAAGGGAGGGGCTACACCTTC. This encodes CASSPVEGRGYTF. The genes are TRBV7-9 and TRBJ1-2; D remains unclear. Germline V gene sequence: CDR1 SEHNR, CDR2 FQNEAQ (reference sequence). CDR3 size: 13 residues. Trimming pared 5 bases from V and 8 bases from J, leaving 15 bases between. The full variable domain, completed using reference TRBV7-9 and TRBJ1-2, is DTGVSQNPRHKITKRGQNVTFRCDPISEHNRLYWYRQTLGQGPEFLTYFQNEAQLEKSRLLSDRFSAERPKGSFSTLEIQRTEQGDSAMYLCASSPVEGRGYTFGSGTRLTVV.

V usage is TRBV4-2 and J usage is TRBJ2-1, with D possibly matching TRBD2 (6 bases). From germline, CDR1 is LGHNA and CDR2 YNFKEQ. The CDR3 totals 17 residues. Trimming removed 0 bases from V and 6 bases from J, with 18 bases in between. The CDR3, as DNA: TGTGCCAGCAGCCAAGAAGGGACTGCCCCTACCTGCAATGAGCAGTTCTTC. It yields the protein CASSQEGTAPTCNEQFF.

This chain joins TRBV4-1 and TRBJ2-3; D perhaps matches TRBD2 (6 bases). Trimming took 10 bases from V and 2 from J, leaving 10 bases between them. This CDR3 contains 12 residues. Germline CDR1 MGHRA, CDR2 YSYEKL. CDR3 sequence (DNA): TGCGCCACCGGGGACTTCACAGATACGCAGTATTTT. Amino acid sequence: CATGDFTDTQYF.

This clonotype was detected only a few times. This chain connects TRBV4-1 to TRBJ1-2; D might be TRBD1 (5 bases). Germline V CDR1 and CDR2: MGHRA, YSYEKL. V dropped 4 bases and J dropped 5 bases, with 14 bases sitting between them. This CDR3 has 14 residues. The CDR3 spells CASSLSGTDYGYTF. Here the CDR3 DNA reads TGCGCCAGCAGCCTGTCAGGGACTGATTATGGCTACACCTTC.

CDR3 nucleotides: TGTGCCTGGGAAGGGACTAGAGGGGACGAGCAGTACTTC. Its protein is CAWEGTRGDEQYF. J is TRBJ2-7 and V is TRBV30; TRBD2 agrees at 8 bases. The germline V gene encodes CDR1 GTSNPN and CDR2 SVGIG (reference sequence). V shed 5 bases, J shed 5 bases, and the junction held 8 bases outside the gene matches. The CDR3 loop spans 13 amino acids.

The chain has TRBV24-1 and TRBJ2-7, with D possibly being TRBD1 or TRBD2 (5 bases each). Trimming removed 0 bases from V and 0 bases from J, with 14 bases in between. Germline CDR1 KGHDR, CDR2 SFDVKD. This CDR3 region has 17 residues. CDR3 sequence (DNA): TGTGCCACCAGTGATTTGAGTCCGGGACCTAGCTCCTACGAGCAGTACTTC. Translating it yields CATSDLSPGPSSYEQYF.

V and J are TRBV2 and TRBJ2-3, with 8 bases identical to TRBD1. The CDR3 loop spans 15 amino acids. Trimming cost V 4 bases and J 1 base; bases outside gene matches: 4. Per the germline V gene, CDR1 is SNHLY and CDR2 is FYNNEI. CDR3 nucleotides: TGTGCCAGCAGTGCCCGGACAGGGCGCACAGATACGCAGTATTTT. Protein product: CASSARTGRTDTQYF.